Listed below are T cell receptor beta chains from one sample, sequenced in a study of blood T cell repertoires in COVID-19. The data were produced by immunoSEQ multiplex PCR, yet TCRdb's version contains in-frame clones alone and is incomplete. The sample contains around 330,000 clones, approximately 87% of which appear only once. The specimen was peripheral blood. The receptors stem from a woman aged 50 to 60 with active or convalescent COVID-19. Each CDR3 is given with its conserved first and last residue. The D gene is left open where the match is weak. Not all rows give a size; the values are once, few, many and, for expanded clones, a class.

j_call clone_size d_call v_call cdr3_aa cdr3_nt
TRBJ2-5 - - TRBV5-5 CASSFLWGALETQYF TGTGCCAGCAGCTTTCTATGGGGCGCGTTGGAGACCCAGTACTTC
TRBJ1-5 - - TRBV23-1 CASSQLDTGTASYSNQPQHF TGCGCCAGCAGTCAGTTAGACACTGGAACGGCCTCATATAGCAATCAGCCCCAGCATTTT
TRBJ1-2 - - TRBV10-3 CAISESAGSHGYTF TGTGCCATCAGTGAGTCGGCAGGCTCGCATGGCTACACCTTC
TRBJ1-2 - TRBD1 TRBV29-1 CSVESPAQGARGYTF TGCAGCGTTGAGTCTCCCGCACAGGGGGCGCGCGGCTACACCTTC
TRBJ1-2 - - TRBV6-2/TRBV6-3 CASSYSSTGSYGYTF TGTGCCAGCAGTTACTCGAGTACGGGGTCATATGGCTACACCTTC
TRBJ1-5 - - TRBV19 CASSTSRTGYQPQHF TGTGCCAGTAGTACTAGCCGTACAGGGTACCAGCCCCAGCATTTT
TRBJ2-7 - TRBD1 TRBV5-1 CASSLRRQGSGFYEQYF TGCGCCAGCAGCTTGCGCCGACAGGGTTCAGGGTTCTACGAGCAGTACTTC
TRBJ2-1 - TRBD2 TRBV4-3 CASSQEASGKYNEQFF TGCGCCAGCAGCCAAGAGGCTAGCGGGAAGTACAATGAGCAGTTCTTC
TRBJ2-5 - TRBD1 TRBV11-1 CASSSWDREQETQYF TGTGCCAGCAGCTCCTGGGACAGGGAACAAGAGACCCAGTACTTC
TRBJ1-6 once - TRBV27 CASSFRAGGSPLHF TGTGCCAGCAGTTTCCGGGCAGGAGGGTCACCCCTCCACTTT
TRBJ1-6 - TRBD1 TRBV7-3 CASSFGQGGSPLHF TGTGCCAGCAGCTTCGGACAGGGTGGTTCACCCCTCCACTTT
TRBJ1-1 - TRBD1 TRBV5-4 CASSIGTGSRRTEAFF TGTGCCAGCAGCATCGGGACAGGGTCTCGAAGAACTGAAGCTTTCTTT
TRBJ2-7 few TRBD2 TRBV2 CASSTSGRRYEQYF TGTGCCAGCAGTACTAGCGGGAGGCGCTACGAGCAGTACTTC
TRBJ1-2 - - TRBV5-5 CASHSAGLYGYTF TGTGCCAGCCATTCGGCAGGGCTCTATGGCTACACCTTC
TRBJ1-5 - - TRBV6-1 CASSEGARGNQPQHF TGTGCCAGCAGTGAAGGGGCAAGAGGCAATCAGCCCCAGCATTTT
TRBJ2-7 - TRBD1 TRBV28 CASSTGGSYEQYF TGTGCCAGCAGCACAGGGGGGTCCTACGAGCAGTACTTC
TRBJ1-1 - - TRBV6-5 CASSYAARKMNTEAFF TGTGCCAGCAGTTACGCAGCGAGAAAGATGAACACTGAAGCTTTCTTT
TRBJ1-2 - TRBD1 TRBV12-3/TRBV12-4 CASSQGALYGYTF TGTGCCAGCAGCCAGGGGGCCCTCTATGGCTACACCTTC
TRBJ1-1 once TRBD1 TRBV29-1 CSVVHRGTGSSEAFF TGCAGCGTTGTCCACAGAGGGACAGGGAGCTCTGAAGCTTTCTTT
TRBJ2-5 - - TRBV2 CASRALRTRGQETQYF TGTGCCAGCAGGGCCTTGCGGACCAGGGGTCAAGAGACCCAGTACTTC
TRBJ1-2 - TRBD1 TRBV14 CASSQDIATGVGYTF TGTGCCAGCAGCCAAGATATCGCGACAGGGGTTGGCTACACCTTC
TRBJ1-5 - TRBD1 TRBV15 CATSSGDRSNQPQHF TGTGCCACCAGCAGTGGGGACAGGAGCAATCAGCCCCAGCATTTT
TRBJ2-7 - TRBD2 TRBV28 CASDLAGSYEQYF TGTGCCAGCGATCTAGCGGGATCCTACGAGCAGTACTTC
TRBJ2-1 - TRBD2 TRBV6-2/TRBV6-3 CASSYSTSGGPSSYNEQFF TGTGCCAGCAGTTACTCAACTAGCGGGGGCCCGAGCTCCTACAATGAGCAGTTCTTC
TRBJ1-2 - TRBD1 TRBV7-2 CASSWGQGVGYTF TGTGCCAGCAGCTGGGGACAGGGGGTTGGCTACACCTTC
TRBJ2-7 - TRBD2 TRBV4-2 CASSHGLAGNTYEQYF TGTGCCAGCAGCCACGGACTAGCGGGAAATACCTACGAGCAGTACTTC
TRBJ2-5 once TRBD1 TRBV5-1 CASSLDRGTVKTQYF TGCGCCAGCAGCTTGGACAGGGGAACGGTAAAGACCCAGTACTTC
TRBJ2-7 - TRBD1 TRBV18 CASSPGQGLDEQYF TGTGCCAGCTCACCGGGACAGGGGCTTGACGAGCAGTACTTC
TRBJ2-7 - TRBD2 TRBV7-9 CASRELAGEQQYF TGTGCCAGCAGGGAATTAGCGGGAGAACAGCAGTACTTC